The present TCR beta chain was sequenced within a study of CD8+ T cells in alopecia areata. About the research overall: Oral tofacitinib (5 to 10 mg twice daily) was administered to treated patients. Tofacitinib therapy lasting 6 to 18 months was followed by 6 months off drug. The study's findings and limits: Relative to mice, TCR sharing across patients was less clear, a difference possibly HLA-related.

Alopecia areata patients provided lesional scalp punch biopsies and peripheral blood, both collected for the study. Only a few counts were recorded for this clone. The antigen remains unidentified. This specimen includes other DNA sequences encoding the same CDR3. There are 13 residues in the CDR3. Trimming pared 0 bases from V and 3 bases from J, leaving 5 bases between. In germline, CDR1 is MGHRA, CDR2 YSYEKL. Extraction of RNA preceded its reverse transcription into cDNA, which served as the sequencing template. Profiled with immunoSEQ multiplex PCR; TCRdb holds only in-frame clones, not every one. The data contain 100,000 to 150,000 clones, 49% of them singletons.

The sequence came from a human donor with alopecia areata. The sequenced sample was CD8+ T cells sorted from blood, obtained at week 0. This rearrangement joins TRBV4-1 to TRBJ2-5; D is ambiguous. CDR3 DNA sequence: TGCGCCAGCAGCCAAGATACAGAAGAGACCCAGTACTTC. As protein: CASSQDTEETQYF.